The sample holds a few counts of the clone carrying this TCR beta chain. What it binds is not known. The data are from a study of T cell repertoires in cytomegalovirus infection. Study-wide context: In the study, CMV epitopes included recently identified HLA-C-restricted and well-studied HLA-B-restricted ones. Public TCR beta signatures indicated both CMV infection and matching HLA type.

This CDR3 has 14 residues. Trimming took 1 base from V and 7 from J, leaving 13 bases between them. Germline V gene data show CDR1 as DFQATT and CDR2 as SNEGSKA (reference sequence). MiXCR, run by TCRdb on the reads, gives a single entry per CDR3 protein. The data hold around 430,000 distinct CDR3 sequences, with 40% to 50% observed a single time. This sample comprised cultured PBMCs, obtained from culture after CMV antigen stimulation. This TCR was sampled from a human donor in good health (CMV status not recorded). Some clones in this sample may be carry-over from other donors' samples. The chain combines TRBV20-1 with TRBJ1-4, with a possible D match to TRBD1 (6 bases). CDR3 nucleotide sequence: TGCAGTGCTAGAGGGTACAGGGAGAGTGAAAAACTGTTTTTT. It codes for CSARGYRESEKLFF.